This TCR beta chain was captured by sequencing in a study of cytomegalovirus exposure and HLA in healthy donors. Findings and limits, study-wide: Sequence variants that were highly shared formed a cluster that was likely a sequencing artifact. Specificity of a few CMV-associated chains for CMV antigens was verified in vitro. Altogether, 160 or so TCR beta chains were recorded as cytomegalovirus-associated.

A word on this clone: The antigen remains undetermined.

60 Vbeta and 13 Jbeta primers were used in PCR. The repertoire was sequenced with immunoSEQ multiplex PCR; TCRdb's copy has only in-frame clones and lacks some. The repertoire holds around 130,000 clones, with 73% as singletons. The clonotype was recovered from a woman between 40 and 55 years old in good health and CMV-seropositive. The sample was PBMCs.

CDR3 sequence reads: CAWRPPLDRVGYGYTF. CDR3 nucleotide sequence: TGTGCCTGGCGACCTCCCCTAGACAGGGTTGGCTATGGCTACACCTTC. The V and J genes are TRBV30 and TRBJ1-2, with 7 nucleotides matching TRBD1. V was pared by 5 bases and J by 4 bases, with 16 bases of the junction left unmatched. The germline CDR1 and CDR2 sequences are GTSNPN and SVGIG (reference sequence). This CDR3 has 16 amino acids.